This is a list of T cell receptor beta chains from one sample in a study of radiation and T cells in renal cell carcinoma. The data were produced by immunoSEQ multiplex PCR, yet TCRdb's version contains in-frame clones alone and is incomplete. The sample lists about 90,000 clones, around four fifths seen once, with around 9.4% in the top ten. Sequenced material: blood, taken from a patient whose treatment included radiotherapy and nephrectomy. The receptor source for this set is a man aged 50 to 60 with renal cell carcinoma. Both conserved end residues are part of each CDR3. The D gene is left open where the match is weak. Clone size is not always given. Where it is, it says once, few, many or a class for expanded clones.

d_gene | j_gene | v_gene | abundance | CDR3aa | CDR3nt
- | TRBJ1-1 | TRBV14 | - | CASSQDLLGGNEAFF | TGTGCCAGCAGCCAAGATCTATTGGGAGGGAATGAAGCTTTCTTT
- | TRBJ2-7 | TRBV6-6 | once | CASSYAWPSYEQYF | TGTGCCAGCAGTTACGCGTGGCCCTCCTACGAGCAGTACTTC
- | TRBJ1-4 | TRBV27 | - | CASSLNGALPNEKLFF | TGTGCCAGCAGTTTAAACGGGGCTCTACCTAATGAAAAACTGTTTTTT
TRBD2 | TRBJ2-1 | TRBV5-1 | - | CASSPGTSGGGARQFF | TGCGCCAGCAGCCCAGGGACTAGCGGGGGCGGGGCCCGGCAGTTCTTC
TRBD1 | TRBJ2-6 | TRBV4-1 | - | CASSQRTQGASSGANVLTF | TGCGCCAGCAGCCAACGAACACAGGGGGCGAGCTCTGGGGCCAACGTCCTGACTTTC
TRBD1 | TRBJ2-7 | TRBV28 | - | CASSPPGTGGHEQYF | TGTGCCAGCAGTCCCCCGGGGACAGGGGGCCACGAGCAGTACTTC
- | TRBJ2-2 | TRBV2 | - | CASIRENTGELFF | TGTGCCAGCATACGGGAGAACACCGGGGAGCTGTTTTTT
- | TRBJ1-5 | TRBV6-5 | - | CATRTGYGNQPQHF | TGTGCCACCCGAACAGGCTATGGCAATCAGCCCCAGCATTTT
- | TRBJ2-7 | TRBV28 | - | CASYGGYEQYF | TGTGCCAGCTACGGAGGATACGAGCAGTACTTC
- | TRBJ2-3 | TRBV23-1 | - | CASSQWQGSDTQYF | TGCGCCAGCAGTCAATGGCAGGGATCAGATACGCAGTATTTT
- | TRBJ2-7 | TRBV19 | - | CATSSKRQREQYF | TGTGCCACCTCGTCTAAGCGCCAAAGAGAGCAGTACTTC
- | TRBJ1-2 | TRBV15 | - | CATSRDLDYGYTF | TGTGCCACCAGCAGAGATTTGGACTATGGCTACACCTTC
- | TRBJ1-1 | TRBV2 | - | CASSTPGGFSTEAFF | TGTGCCAGCAGTACCCCCGGTGGATTTAGCACTGAAGCTTTCTTT
TRBD2 | TRBJ2-5 | TRBV2 | - | CARGLTSGQETQYF | TGTGCCAGGGGCCTTACTAGCGGGCAAGAGACCCAGTACTTC